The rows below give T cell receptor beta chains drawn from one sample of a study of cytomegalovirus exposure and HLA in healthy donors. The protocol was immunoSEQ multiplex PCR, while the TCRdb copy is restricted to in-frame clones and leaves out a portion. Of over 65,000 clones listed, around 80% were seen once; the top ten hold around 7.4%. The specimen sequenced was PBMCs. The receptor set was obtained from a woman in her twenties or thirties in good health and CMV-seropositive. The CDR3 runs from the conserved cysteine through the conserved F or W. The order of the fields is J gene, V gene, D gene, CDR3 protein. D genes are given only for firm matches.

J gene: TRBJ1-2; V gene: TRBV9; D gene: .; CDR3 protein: CASSARSGRPGGSYTF
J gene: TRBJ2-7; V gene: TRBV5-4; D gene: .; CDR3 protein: CASSYGDHYEQYF
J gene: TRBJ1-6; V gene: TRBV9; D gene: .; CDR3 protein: CASSESPRGDSPLHF
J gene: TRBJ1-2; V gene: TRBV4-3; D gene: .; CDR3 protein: CASSQDGRANYGYTF
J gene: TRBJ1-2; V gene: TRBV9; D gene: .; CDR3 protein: CASSPSPQDSFHGYTF
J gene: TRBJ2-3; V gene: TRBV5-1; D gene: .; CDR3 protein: CASRTSSTDTQYF
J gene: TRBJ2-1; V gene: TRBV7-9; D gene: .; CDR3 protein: CASSPPLAASNEQFF
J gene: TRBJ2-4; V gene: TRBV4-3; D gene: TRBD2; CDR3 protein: CASSQELGLAGFQNIQYF
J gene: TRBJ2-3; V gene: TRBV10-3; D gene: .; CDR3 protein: CAISDSPEETASTDTQYF
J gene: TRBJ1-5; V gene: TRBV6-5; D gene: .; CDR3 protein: CASSYSSRGSGPQHF
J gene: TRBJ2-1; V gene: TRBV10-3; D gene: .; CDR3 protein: CAISPRAGANEQFF
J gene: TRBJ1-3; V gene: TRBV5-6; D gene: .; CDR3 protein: CASSLGLISGNTIYF
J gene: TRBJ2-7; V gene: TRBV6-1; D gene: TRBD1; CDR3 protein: CASRAGGTYEQYF
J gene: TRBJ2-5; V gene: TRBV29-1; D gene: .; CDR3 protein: CSVETAPAETQYF